Given below is one T cell receptor beta chain in context. Antigen: not known. TCRdb re-called the RT-PCR reads with MiXCR, one entry per CDR3 protein. The sample has more than 700,000 distinct CDR3 sequences; roughly 20% are singletons. The data were obtained in a study of response to subunit inactivated influenza vaccine. Findings and caveats of the study: Authors suggested that a seasonal influenza vaccination recruits few new T cells each time.

The CDR3 is 16 residues long. The trim removed 4 bases at V and 5 bases at J, leaving 11 bases unmatched. CDR1 and CDR2 (germline): SGHRS, YFSETQ. The chain carries TRBV5-1 and TRBJ2-5; 10 positions match TRBD2. This sequence originates from a man aged 50-59 years who received an inactivated influenza vaccine. The source was PBMCs from blood, collected approximately 5 days after vaccination. CDR3 residues: CASSLRAGGPLETQYF. The CDR3 DNA reads as TGCGCCAGCAGCCTACGAGCGGGGGGGCCGTTGGAGACCCAGTACTTC.